This TCR beta chain was sequenced in a study of post-analysis software for immune sequencing data. Worth noting for this clonotype: The antigen is not known.

Sequencing libraries made from TCR beta cDNA carried unique molecular identifiers. The yield from roughly 1 to 10 million T cells was roughly 0.5 million cDNA molecules in total. TCRdb re-analysed the PCR reads in MiXCR, keeping a single row per CDR3 protein. The sample has 350,000 to 500,000 distinct CDR3 sequences, 35% to 45% seen once; the top ten hold under 9%. Overall study findings and caveats: Controls had lower frequencies than patients of 4 or 5 TRBV segments, which included TRBV5-6, TRBV5-1 and TRBV20-1. Significantly lower normalized Chao1 diversity was found in patients with multiple sclerosis relative to controls.

The CDR3 consists of 16 residues. Germline V gives CDR1 SEHNR, CDR2 FQNEAQ (reference sequence). V lost 6 bases, J lost 0 bases, and 17 bases lay in between. This sequence originates from a girl aged 2 to 10 with multiple sclerosis. The chain combines TRBV7-9 with TRBJ1-2; tentative D call: TRBD1 (6 bases). The material sequenced was blood. CDR3 in DNA: TGTGCCAGCAGTCCCACTGACAGGCCTGCTAACTATGGCTACACCTTC. This encodes CASSPTDRPANYGYTF.